This T cell receptor (beta chain) was documented in a study of neurological immune-mediated disorders (dated by TCRdb to between 2019 and 2020). Looking at the study overall: Peripheral blood TCR-beta repertoires from HTLV-I-associated myelopathy (HAM/TSP) patients, multiple sclerosis patients and healthy controls were compared by UMI-based sequencing. Alongside PBMC samples, the set of approximately 100 TCR-beta libraries contained longitudinal samples, technical triplicates, and paired CD4+ and CD8+ T-cell subsets that had been sorted. The cohort included approximately 70 subjects: some 15 with HAM/TSP, about 34 with multiple sclerosis, and around 20 healthy controls. The paper's findings and limits, for the study overall: Expanded clones from different subjects shared no identical CDR3 amino acid sequences, which suggests that TCR-beta repertoires were private in all groups. TCR clonal expansion was highest in HAM/TSP patients and lowest in MS patients, with MS patients falling below even healthy controls.

cDNA synthesis used template-switch 5'RACE with a primer carrying a 10-nucleotide random unique molecular identifier tagging each TCR transcript. Each sequencing run produced over 170 million TCR-beta sequences covering 15-18 subjects. The RNeasy kit was used to extract total RNA. The KAPA Real-time Library Amplification kit was used to amplify TCR-beta VDJ regions with primers targeting the TCR constant region and the 5'RACE anchor. A first PCR added sample indexes and Illumina adaptors, after which a second PCR increased the library yield. After Ampure bead purification, the TCR product of roughly 650 bp was size-selected on a 2% E-gel SizeSelection system. Before pooling, libraries had their quality checked on a Bioanalyzer, their concentration measured with Qubit, and their quantity determined with the Kapa Library Quantification kit. Paired-end 2 x 150 bp sequencing of the libraries was performed on an Illumina HiSeq 2500. To increase sequence diversity, roughly 24-31% phiX was spiked into each library pool. The study's own analysis went as follows. The quality-filtered reads were processed with the UMI-based MiGEC pipeline, whose error correction step removed more than 85% of the raw TCR sequences. IMGT germline references were used for alignment of VDJ genes, and clonotypes were defined by a unique CDR3 amino acid sequence together with V-J genes. Clonal expansion, Shannon diversity and CDR3 relatedness (CalcPairwiseDistances, ClusterSamples) were evaluated with VDJtools, and phylogenetic trees were built with CLCbio workbench. Expanded clones were defined as having at least 8 unique UMIs, based on coefficient-of-variation modelling across technical triplicates. The public reads were run again by TCRdb, first through fastp at Q25 and then through MiXCR, and only productive beta chains were kept. Rows merge per CDR3 protein into single entries with the most common DNA and genes. Clone size and V and J calls follow TCRdb, not the original study. The sample records about 16,000 distinct CDR3 sequences, roughly 9% of which are singletons. The top ten hold around 40% of the sample.

V gives up 1 base and J gives up 6 bases, and the segment between their germline ends measures 16 bases. From the cysteine up to the phenylalanine, the CDR3 has a length of 15 residues. Kept here is only the CDR3 DNA, which spans 45 bases and is read in frame from base 1. Taken from the germline V gene, the CDR1 and CDR2 loops are SGHVS and FQNEAQ. This clonotype was observed many times. What antigen it recognizes has not been identified. Nothing much larger sits one base from this clone, and base qualities are not available. Healthy controls were blood bank volunteers in Maryland, USA. For sorted-subset TCR libraries, 850,000 to 1,000,000 sorted CD4+ or CD8+ T cells were used. Peripheral blood was subjected to Ficoll-Hypaque density gradient centrifugation to isolate PBMCs, which were then cryopreserved in liquid nitrogen. The study also sequenced paired sorted CD4+ and CD8+ subsets from healthy controls, HAM/TSP patients and MS patients.

The chain is assembled from TRBV7-8 and TRBJ2-7; D gene: possibly TRBD1, on 5 matching bases. Material for sequencing was CD8+ T cells from blood. The sequence was collected from a man aged 50 to 60 in good health. The nucleotides are TGTGCCAGCAGCTTAGGACGTCAGGGATCCCCCGAGCAGTACTTC. It encodes CASSLGRQGSPEQYF.